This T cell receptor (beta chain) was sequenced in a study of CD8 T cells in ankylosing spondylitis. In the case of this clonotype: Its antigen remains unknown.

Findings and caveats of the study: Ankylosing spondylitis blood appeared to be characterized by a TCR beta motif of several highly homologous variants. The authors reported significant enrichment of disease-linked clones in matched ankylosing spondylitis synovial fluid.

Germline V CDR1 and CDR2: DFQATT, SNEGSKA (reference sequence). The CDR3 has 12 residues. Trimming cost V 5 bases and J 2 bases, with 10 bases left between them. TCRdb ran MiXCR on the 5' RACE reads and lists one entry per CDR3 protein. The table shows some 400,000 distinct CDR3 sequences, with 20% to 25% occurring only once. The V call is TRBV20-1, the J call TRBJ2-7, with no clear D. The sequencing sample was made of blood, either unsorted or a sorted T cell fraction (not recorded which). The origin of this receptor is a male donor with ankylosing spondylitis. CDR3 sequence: CSAEQKAYEQYF. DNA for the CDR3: TGCAGTGCTGAACAGAAGGCCTACGAGCAGTACTTC.